These 9 T cell receptor beta chains share one sample of origin, sequenced in a study of T cells in Graves' hyperthyroidism and ophthalmopathy. Using RNA transcripts as the source, TCR beta CDR3 regions were amplified. When the TCR CDR3 underwent first-round RT-PCR, the HTBI primer set was used. TCRdb fed the multiplex PCR reads into MiXCR, producing one record per CDR3 protein. The sample holds some 150,000 distinct CDR3 sequences; approximately 20% are singletons and the top ten take 60% to 70%. The specimen was blood. These receptors were taken from a woman in her forties or fifties with Graves' hyperthyroidism that later progressed to Graves' ophthalmopathy.

The CDR3 DNA sequence: TGTGCCAGCAAGGTCGAAATGGACACCGACCGCTATGGCTACACCTTC. This sequence encodes CASKVEMDTDRYGYTF. This rearrangement joins TRBV11-3 to TRBJ1-2, with D perhaps matching TRBD1 (5 bases). V dropped 7 bases and J dropped 4 bases, with 22 bases sitting between them. This CDR3 has 16 residues. Germline assignment: CDR1 SGHNT and CDR2 YENEEA.

This clonotype was detected ten times or more. This sequence joins TRBV15 and TRBJ2-1; TRBD2 aligns across 11 bases. V was pared by 9 bases and J by 4 bases, with 8 bases of the junction left unmatched. The CDR3 spans 15 residues. Germline lookup yields CDR1 LNHNV and CDR2 YYDKDF (reference sequence). The CDR3 region has the DNA TGTGCCACAGCTGGCGGGACTAGCGGATACAATGAGCAGTTCTTC. Translation: CATAGGTSGYNEQFF.

Ten or more counts support this clonotype. The V and J genes are TRBV4-1 and TRBJ1-2; no reliable D call. Looked up from germline, CDR1 is MGHRA and CDR2 is YSYEKL. Trimming removed 0 bases from V and 5 bases from J, with 10 bases in between. The CDR3 runs to 14 residues. In DNA, the CDR3 is TGCGCCAGCAGCCAAGACCCCGGAGGGTATGGCTACACCTTC. Translated, it gives CASSQDPGGYGYTF.

The table lists this clonotype with a few counts. CDR3: CASSFRDTTNEKLFF. The CDR3 DNA reads as TGTGCCAGCAGTTTCAGAGACACAACTAATGAAAAACTGTTTTTT. V usage is TRBV28 and J usage is TRBJ1-4; no firm D call. With 3 bases removed from V and 0 bases from J, the gap between germline ends came to 8 bases. Germline-derived CDR1 and CDR2 are MDHEN and SYDVKM. The length of the CDR3 is 15 residues.

The V and J genes are TRBV2 and TRBJ2-2, with a tentative D call TRBD1 (6 bases). The CDR3 sequence is 12 residues long. Per germline, CDR1 SNHLY and CDR2 FYNNEI. V dropped 8 bases and J dropped 6 bases, with 10 bases sitting between them. The CDR3 region is CASRQVAGELFF. The CDR3 nucleotides are TGTGCCAGCCGACAGGTTGCCGGGGAGCTGTTTTTT.

This clonotype was detected many times. The rearrangement links TRBV30 to TRBJ2-5; 11 bases agree with TRBD2. Germline V gene sequence: CDR1 GTSNPN, CDR2 SVGIG (reference sequence). With V trimmed by 2 bases and J by 5 bases, 10 bases remained unmatched. The length of the CDR3 is 16 residues. The CDR3 DNA follows: TGTGCCTGGAGTCTAAGGACTAGCGGGTTCGGTGAGACCCAGTACTTC. It encodes CAWSLRTSGFGETQYF.

The V call is TRBV5-1, the J call TRBJ2-1; D gene unclear. There are 12 residues in the CDR3. Trimming removed 10 bases from V and 5 bases from J, with 13 bases in between. The germline V gene encodes CDR1 SGHRS and CDR2 YFSETQ. Here the CDR3 DNA reads TGCGCCTCGCGGCAACGGGACAATGAGCAGTTCTTC. This gives the protein CASRQRDNEQFF. Together with reference TRBV5-1 and TRBJ2-1, the CDR3 gives the full variable domain: KAGVTQTPRYLIKTRGQQVTLSCSPISGHRSVSWYQQTPGQGLQFLFEYFSETQRNKGNFPGRFSGRQFSNSRSEMNVSTLELGDSALYLCASRQRDNEQFFGPGTRLTVL.

This clonotype was counted many times. This chain uses TRBV2 with TRBJ1-5; D gene unclear. There are 15 residues in the CDR3. Germline-derived CDR1 and CDR2 are SNHLY and FYNNEI. V lost 8 bases and J 1 base, leaving 15 bases between the germline ends. The CDR3, as DNA: TGTGCCAGCTTTAGACTTCTCCCAAGCAATCAGCCCCAGCATTTT. This translates into CASFRLLPSNQPQHF.

There are many counts of this clonotype. V usage is TRBV5-1 and J usage is TRBJ2-2; 9 nucleotides line up with TRBD1. CDR3 length: 16 amino acids. After removal of 4 bases from V and 7 bases from J, the junction contained 11 bases not matched to a gene. Germline V CDR1 and CDR2: SGHRS, YFSETQ. CDR3 nucleotide sequence: TGCGCCAGCAGCCCCGGGACAGGGACATTGGACGGGGAGCTGTTTTTT. The encoded protein is CASSPGTGTLDGELFF.